This T cell receptor beta chain was recorded in a study of blood T cells in healthy people across ages. The authors isolated at least 7 million PBMCs per sample. Findings of the study overall: More naive CD4+ cells and higher diversity marked long-lived donors relative to aged donors.

The CDR3 is made up of 16 amino acids. Looked up from germline, CDR1 is SGHRS and CDR2 is YFSETQ. Alongside a J-beta primer mix, a sample-barcoded 5' primer served in a second PCR lasting roughly 6 to 11 cycles. TCRdb analysed the 5' RACE reads with MiXCR anew, one entry per CDR3 protein. Of over 700,000 distinct CDR3 sequences in the sample, 20% to 25% were seen once. To note about this clonotype: The target antigen is unknown. One junction end disagrees with the germline gene, perhaps due to a read error.

The same specimen was also included in a second study, on T cells of mothers and their children. Turning to that study: Slightly higher but non-significant overlap marked related mother-child pairs versus unrelated pairs.

V is TRBV5-1 and J is TRBJ2-1; 9 positions match TRBD2. This receptor was identified in a boy aged 5-17 years in good health. What was sequenced was blood. This CDR3 reads CASSLVELAGYNKQFF. The CDR3 nucleotides are TGCGCCAGCAGCTTGGTAGAACTAGCGGGCTACAATAAGCAGTTCTTC.